Shown below are 19 T cell receptor beta chains from a single sample sequenced in a study of CD8+CD57+ T cells in acquired aplastic anemia. Genomic DNA templated the TCR beta VDJ and CDR3 profiling. TCRdb ran MiXCR on the reads and lists one entry per CDR3 protein. This table holds under 250,000 distinct CDR3 sequences, 30% to 35% found once. The source material was sorted CD4+, CD8+, or CD8+CD57+ T cells (not recorded which) from PBMCs. The receptors originated from a human donor in good health, serving as a control.

This clonotype was observed a few times. This rearrangement joins TRBV3-1 to TRBJ1-1; D possibly corresponds to TRBD1 (6 bases). The V end lost 5 bases, the J end lost 3 bases, and 16 bases lay between the germline ends. Germline CDR1 is LGHDT and CDR2 is YNNKEL (reference sequence). CDR3 size: 15 residues. The CDR3 DNA reads TGTGCCAGCAGCTATGAGACAGGATGGGACACTGAAGCTTTCTTT. Translating gives CASSYETGWDTEAFF. The full variable domain, completed using reference TRBV3-1 and TRBJ1-1, is DTAVSQTPKYLVTQMGNDKSIKCEQNLGHDTMYWYKQDSKKFLKIMFSYNNKELIINETVPNRFSPKSPDKAHLNLHINSLELGDSAVYFCASSYETGWDTEAFFGQGTRLTVV.

With regard to this clonotype: A single base separates this from a much larger clone, so it may be a read error. CDR3 nucleotides: TGCAGTGCTGGGAGGGAAAGCCCCTACAATGAGCAGTTCTTC. The encoded protein is CSAGRESPYNEQFF. This chain connects TRBV2 to TRBJ2-1; 7 bases agree with TRBD2. This CDR3 contains 14 residues. Per germline, CDR1 SNHLY and CDR2 FYNNEI.

This clonotype was counted between two and nine times. A much larger clone differs from this one at a single base, so this may be a read error. The chain joins TRBV29-1 to TRBJ1-5, with D unclear. The ends were cut back, 2 bases at V and 11 bases at J, with 13 bases in the middle. The CDR3 contains 12 residues. Germline CDR1 is SQVTM and CDR2 is ANQGSEA. The CDR3 reads CSVESGTGAQHF. The CDR3, as DNA: TGCAGCGTTGAAAGCGGTACCGGGGCCCAGCATTTT.

This clonotype was observed many times. The chain recombines TRBV24-1 with TRBJ2-3; 8 nucleotides agree with TRBD2. Germline V CDR1 and CDR2: KGHDR, SFDVKD. V dropped 1 base and J dropped 10; count of bases not matched to a gene: 15. This CDR3 is built from 17 residues. Here the CDR3 reads CATSDFSSGSPGVAQYF. The DNA of the CDR3 is TGTGCCACCAGTGATTTCTCTAGCGGGTCCCCGGGGGTCGCGCAGTATTTT.

This clonotype has just one count. V is TRBV9 and J is TRBJ2-6; 10 nucleotides align to TRBD1. CDR1 and CDR2 from the germline V gene are SGDLS and YYNGEE. V shed 10 bases, J shed 2 bases, and the junction held 12 bases outside the gene matches. This CDR3 comprises 17 residues. This CDR3 is CAGNLGQGNPGANVLTF. CDR3 DNA sequence: TGTGCCGGCAACCTGGGACAGGGGAATCCTGGGGCCAACGTCCTGACTTTC.

Details on this clonotype: This CDR3 is missing its conserved last phenylalanine or tryptophan, likely due to a read error. The chain links TRBV4-1 to TRBJ1-1; D remains unclear. The CDR3 is 12 residues long. Germline V lookup: CDR1 MGHRA, CDR2 YSYEKL. Between the trimmed V and J ends, which lost 2 bases and 5 bases, there was a span of 6 bases. The CDR3 spells CASSQPSTEAFS. DNA for the CDR3: TGCGCCAGCAGCCAACCCTCTACTGAAGCTTTCTCT.

The chain combines TRBV2 with TRBJ1-1; D is ambiguous. The length of the CDR3 is 10 residues. Germline lookup yields CDR1 SNHLY and CDR2 FYNNEI. Trimming shortened V by 4 bases and J by 11 bases, and 8 bases separated the two germline ends. The CDR3 protein is CASSVGRAFF. The DNA of the CDR3 is TGTGCCAGCAGTGTCGGCAGGGCTTTCTTT.

This clonotype was counted between two and nine times. The CDR3 DNA reads as TGCAGTGCCAGGCCCCATTCCGGAAAACTGTTTTTT. As protein: CSARPHSGKLFF. The chain combines TRBV20-1 with TRBJ1-4; no clear D. V was clipped by 6 bases and J by 10 bases, with 15 bases between them. The CDR3 has 12 residues. Germline lookup yields CDR1 DFQATT and CDR2 SNEGSKA (reference sequence).

This clonotype was observed a handful of times. J is TRBJ2-1 and V is TRBV5-1; D uncertain. The length of the CDR3 is 15 residues. The germline V and J ends were trimmed by 0 bases and 2 bases, with 9 bases remaining between them. The germline V gene encodes CDR1 SGHRS and CDR2 YFSETQ. CDR3 DNA: TGCGCCAGCAGCTTGGCAGGAGTCACCTACAATGAGCAGTTCTTC. It is translated as CASSLAGVTYNEQFF.

This clonotype has a count of ten or more. V usage is TRBV19 and J usage is TRBJ2-7; D is uncertain. This CDR3 is built from 13 residues. Germline V CDR1 and CDR2: LNHDA, SQIVND (reference sequence). Trimming left V 6 bases short and J 1 base short, with 10 bases between. The CDR3 nucleotides read TGTGCCAGTAGAAACTACTCTTCCTACGAGCAGTACTTC. Its protein product is CASRNYSSYEQYF. Using reference TRBV19 and TRBJ2-7 for the parts outside the CDR3, the full variable domain is DGGITQSPKYLFRKEGQNVTLSCEQNLNHDAMYWYRQDPGQGLRLIYYSQIVNDFQKGDIAEGYSVSREKKESFPLTVTSAQKNPTAFYLCASRNYSSYEQYFGPGTRLTVT.

This clonotype was recorded at least ten times. The rearrangement links TRBV9 to TRBJ2-7; D gene ambiguous. Looked up from germline, CDR1 is SGDLS and CDR2 is YYNGEE. The V gene lost 4 bases and the J gene lost 3 bases, with 14 bases spanning the gap. This CDR3 contains 14 residues. The CDR3 DNA reads TGTGCCAGCAGCAGGGATATGGGAATCTACGAGCAGTACTTC. It encodes CASSRDMGIYEQYF. Drawing the rest from reference TRBV9 and TRBJ2-7, the complete variable domain is DSGVTQTPKHLITATGQRVTLRCSPRSGDLSVYWYQQSLDQGLQFLIQYYNGEERAKGNILERFSAQQFPDLHSELNLSSLELGDSALYFCASSRDMGIYEQYFGPGTRLTVT.

On this clonotype: A much bigger clone sits one base away, suggesting this may be a read error. The V and J genes are TRBV11-1 and TRBJ2-1, with TRBD1 matching over 11 bases. The trim removed 8 bases at V and 1 base at J, leaving 13 bases unmatched. CDR1 and CDR2 (germline): SGHAT, FQDESV (reference sequence). The CDR3 covers 18 residues. The CDR3 is CASGVDRWDRGSYNEQFF. The CDR3 nucleotides read TGTGCCAGCGGCGTAGACCGTTGGGACAGGGGGTCCTACAATGAGCAGTTCTTC.

This clonotype was counted ten times or more. This rearrangement joins TRBV12-3 or TRBV12-4 to TRBJ2-5; D is unclear. V lost 5 bases, J lost 2 bases, and 6 bases lay in between. The length of the CDR3 is 12 residues. The CDR3 DNA reads as TGTGCCAGCAGTCACCGTCAAGAGACCCAGTACTTC. Amino acids: CASSHRQETQYF.

As to this clonotype: This sequence may be a read error, since a much larger clone differs from it by one base. The V and J genes are TRBV7-9 and TRBJ2-7; 12 bases are a match to TRBD2. There are 13 residues in the CDR3. Germline V gives CDR1 SEHNR, CDR2 FQNEAQ (reference sequence). DNA for the CDR3: TGTGCCAGCAGGATGGGACTAGCGGGCGAGCAGCACTTC. Residues: CASRMGLAGEQHF.

This chain links TRBV29-1 with TRBJ1-3, with a weak D call TRBD1 (5 bases). The V end was cut by 4 bases, the J end by 4 bases, with 8 bases between. This CDR3 has 12 amino acids. Germline V lookup: CDR1 SQVTM, CDR2 ANQGSEA. The CDR3 region has the DNA TGCAGCGTTGTAGAGGGGGGAAACACCATATATTTT. It is translated as CSVVEGGNTIYF.

This clonotype came up many times. This sequence joins TRBV20-1 and TRBJ1-5; TRBD1 agrees at 10 bases. CDR1 and CDR2 from the germline V gene are DFQATT and SNEGSKA (reference sequence). The CDR3 runs 12 residues. The junction had 5 bases not matched to a gene; V was cut back by 5 bases and J by 10 bases. CDR3 region: CSAGQGDRPQHF. For the CDR3, the DNA is TGCAGTGCTGGACAGGGGGACCGACCCCAGCATTTT.

This clonotype was observed a few times. DNA of the CDR3: TGTGCCAGCAGTTTAATGTTTAGTGCGACCCAGTACTTC. Translating it yields CASSLMFSATQYF. The chain joins TRBV12-3 or TRBV12-4 to TRBJ2-5, with unresolved D. V lost 2 bases, J lost 7 bases, and 11 bases lay in between. CDR3 size: 13 residues.

This clonotype was counted at least ten times. V gene TRBV19 combines with J gene TRBJ1-1; 8 nucleotides line up with TRBD1. Germline V CDR1 and CDR2: LNHDA, SQIVND (reference sequence). The CDR3 is 12 amino acids. V shed 6 bases, J shed 11 bases, and the junction held 8 bases outside the gene matches. CDR3 protein: CASRRQGRGAFF. Here the CDR3 DNA reads TGTGCCAGTAGAAGACAGGGGAGAGGCGCTTTCTTT. Full variable domain (remainder filled in from reference TRBV19 and TRBJ1-1): DGGITQSPKYLFRKEGQNVTLSCEQNLNHDAMYWYRQDPGQGLRLIYYSQIVNDFQKGDIAEGYSVSREKKESFPLTVTSAQKNPTAFYLCASRRQGRGAFFGQGTRLTVV.

Details on this clonotype: The junction does not match germline at one end; this may be a read error. The chain carries TRBV7-6 and TRBJ2-3; 9 bases map to TRBD1. This CDR3 has 18 amino acids. Per germline, CDR1 SGHVS and CDR2 FNYEAQ. The CDR3 nucleotides read TGTGCTAGCAGCCCACGTTTGGGACGACAGGGGGGATCAGATACGCAGTATTTT. Protein sequence: CASSPRLGRQGGSDTQYF.